The present T cell receptor (beta chain) was sequenced within a study of T cell responses to AZD1222 COVID-19 vaccine. Looked up from germline, CDR1 is SNHLY and CDR2 is FYNNEI. V was cut by 10 bases and J by 4 bases, with 5 bases left in between. The CDR3 contains 11 residues. Method: immunoSEQ multiplex PCR; TCRdb's copy keeps in-frame clones and lacks some. Of more than 50,000 clones in the sample, around 90% are singletons; the top ten hold approximately 2.5%. Sequencing used peripheral blood, obtained 28 days after the second AZD1222 dose. J is TRBJ2-6 and V is TRBV2, with unresolved D. This receptor was taken from an adult who received the AZD1222 COVID-19 vaccine. This CDR3 is CATLGANVLTF. The CDR3 bases are TGTGCCACCCTCGGGGCCAACGTCCTGACTTTC.